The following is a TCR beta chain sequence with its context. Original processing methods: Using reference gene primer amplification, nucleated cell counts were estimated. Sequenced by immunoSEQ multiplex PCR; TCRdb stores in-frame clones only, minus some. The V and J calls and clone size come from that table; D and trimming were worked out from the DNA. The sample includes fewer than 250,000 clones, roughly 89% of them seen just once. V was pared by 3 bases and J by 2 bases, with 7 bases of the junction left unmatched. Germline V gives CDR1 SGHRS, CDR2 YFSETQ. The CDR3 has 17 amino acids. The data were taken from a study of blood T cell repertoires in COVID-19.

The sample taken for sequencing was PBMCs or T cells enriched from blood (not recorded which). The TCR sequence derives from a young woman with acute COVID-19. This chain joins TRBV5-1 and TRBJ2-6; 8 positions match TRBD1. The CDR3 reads CASSSGQVWPGANVLTF. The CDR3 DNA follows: TGCGCCAGCAGCTCGGGACAGGTCTGGCCTGGGGCCAACGTCCTGACTTTC. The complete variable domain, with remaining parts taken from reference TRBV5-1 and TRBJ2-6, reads KAGVTQTPRYLIKTRGQQVTLSCSPISGHRSVSWYQQTPGQGLQFLFEYFSETQRNKGNFPGRFSGRQFSNSRSEMNVSTLELGDSALYLCASSSGQVWPGANVLTFGAGSRLTVL.